These 27 T cell receptor beta chains originate from one sample sequenced in a study of blood T cell repertoires in COVID-19. The data were produced by immunoSEQ multiplex PCR, yet TCRdb's version contains in-frame clones alone and is incomplete. This sample yields around 150,000 clones, of which roughly 90% are seen a single time; roughly 5% belongs to the top ten. Sequencing was done on a sample of peripheral blood. Receptors were obtained from a man aged 30-40 years with COVID-19, enrolled during active disease.

This clone was seen a single time. The chain employs TRBV29-1 and TRBJ2-3; perhaps TRBD2 as D (5 bases). V was shortened by 4 bases and J by 0 bases, with 8 bases between the two germline ends. The germline CDR1 and CDR2 sequences are SQVTM and ANQGSEA. There are 13 residues in the CDR3. The CDR3 sequence: CSVGGPSTDTQYF. In nucleotides, the CDR3 is TGCAGCGTTGGAGGGCCTAGCACAGATACGCAGTATTTT.

In DNA form, the CDR3 reads TGTGCCAGCAGCTCCGACTCTCCCCAAGAGACCCAGTACTTC. Its protein is CASSSDSPQETQYF. The chain recombines TRBV11-3 with TRBJ2-5; D gene uncertain. CDR3 length: 14 residues. From germline, CDR1 is SGHNT and CDR2 YENEEA. The V and J ends lost 4 bases and 1 base respectively, with 10 bases between them.

This rearrangement joins TRBV7-9 to TRBJ1-2, with D possibly being TRBD1 (5 bases). This CDR3 region has 14 residues. With 3 bases removed from V and 6 bases from J, the gap between germline ends came to 14 bases. CDR1 is SEHNR and CDR2 is FQNEAQ in the germline V gene (reference sequence). The CDR3 loop reads CASSLGQGGNGYTF. The DNA for the CDR3 is TGTGCCAGCAGCTTGGGGCAGGGCGGAAATGGCTACACCTTC.

V is TRBV28 and J is TRBJ1-3; D ambiguous. Germline CDR1 reads MDHEN; CDR2 reads SYDVKM. This CDR3 has 15 amino acids. V shed 2 bases and J shed 0 bases, with 8 bases lying between them. This CDR3 is CASSLDTFSGNTIYF. The CDR3 region has the DNA TGTGCCAGCAGTTTAGACACCTTCTCTGGAAACACCATATATTTT.

The V gene is TRBV18, the J gene TRBJ1-2; the D gene is possibly TRBD1 (6 bases). V gave up 2 bases and J gave up 4 bases, with 11 bases separating them. Germline loops: CDR1 KGHSH, CDR2 LQKENI. This CDR3 is built from 14 residues. As DNA, the CDR3 is TGTGCCAGCTCACCAGACGGACAGAGCTATGGCTACACCTTC. It codes for CASSPDGQSYGYTF.

V is TRBV15 and J is TRBJ1-4; 9 bases align to TRBD1. With V trimmed by 1 base and J by 7 bases, 4 bases remained unmatched. The CDR3 is 15 residues long. CDR1 LNHNV and CDR2 YYDKDF come from the germline V gene (reference sequence). The CDR3 coding sequence is TGTGCCACCAGCAGAGGAGGGGACAGGGCTGAAAAACTGTTTTTT. As protein: CATSRGGDRAEKLFF.

The rearrangement joins TRBV18 to TRBJ2-5, with 7 bases identical to TRBD2. CDR1 is KGHSH, CDR2 LQKENI, per germline. J gave up 1 base and V 6 bases, and 8 bases lay outside the gene matches. The CDR3 runs to 15 residues. Written as DNA, the CDR3 is TGTGCCAGCTCGGAGGCTAGCGGAACCCAAGAGACCCAGTACTTC. Its translation: CASSEASGTQETQYF.

The chain combines TRBV5-5 with TRBJ1-4; D is unclear. This CDR3 is built from 14 residues. The germline CDR1 and CDR2 sequences are SGHKS and YYEKEE (reference sequence). V gave up 1 base and J gave up 6 bases, with 10 bases separating them. The CDR3 protein is CASSLPGGYEKLFF. The CDR3 DNA reads TGTGCCAGCAGCTTGCCTGGCGGATATGAAAAACTGTTTTTT.

The chain links TRBV5-1 to TRBJ2-7; D gene unclear. V lost 4 bases and J 2 bases, leaving 10 bases between the germline ends. Germline CDR1 SGHRS, CDR2 YFSETQ. This CDR3 has 13 residues. CDR3 in amino acids: CASSVDGTYEQYF. In DNA, the CDR3 is TGCGCCAGCAGCGTGGACGGTACCTACGAGCAGTACTTC.

The chain uses TRBV19 and TRBJ2-6; 9 bases fit TRBD1. From germline, CDR1 is LNHDA and CDR2 SQIVND (reference sequence). The CDR3 extends over 22 amino acids. V dropped 0 bases and J dropped 0; count of bases not matched to a gene: 15. This CDR3 is CASSIDRPGTGTGNSGANVLTF. CDR3 in DNA: TGTGCCAGTAGTATAGATCGCCCCGGGACGGGGACAGGGAACTCTGGGGCCAACGTCCTGACTTTC.

V and J are TRBV5-6 and TRBJ1-5; tentatively, D is TRBD1 (6 bases). The CDR3 length is 14 residues. V shed 1 base and J shed 2 bases, with 7 bases lying between them. Germline values: CDR1 SGHDT, CDR2 YYEEEE. The CDR3 region has the DNA TGTGCCAGCAGCTTGTCAGGGGGCAATCAGCCCCAGCATTTT. Protein sequence: CASSLSGGNQPQHF.

J is TRBJ1-1 and V is TRBV4-2, with 9 bases fitting TRBD1. The J segment lost 5 bases and the V segment lost 7 bases, leaving 8 bases of the junction unmatched. There are 14 residues in the CDR3. Germline-derived CDR1 and CDR2 are LGHNA and YNFKEQ. CDR3 in amino acids: CASNPTGGSTEAFF. In DNA form, the CDR3 reads TGTGCCAGCAATCCCACAGGGGGCAGTACTGAAGCTTTCTTT.

This sequence joins TRBV6-5 and TRBJ1-2; the D gene is possibly TRBD1 (5 bases). V shed 6 bases and J shed 2 bases, with 10 bases lying between them. The CDR3 is 13 amino acids. Germline loops: CDR1 MNHEY, CDR2 SVGAGI. The CDR3: CASRPQGNYGYTF. CDR3 DNA: TGTGCCAGCAGACCCCAGGGCAACTATGGCTACACCTTC.

CDR3 protein: CASSLVRDSEAFF. CDR3 DNA sequence: TGTGCCAGCAGTTTAGTGAGGGACAGTGAAGCTTTCTTT. V gene TRBV27 combines with J gene TRBJ1-1; 7 nucleotides match TRBD1. Germline-derived CDR1 and CDR2 are MNHEY and SMNVEV (reference sequence). The J segment lost 7 bases and the V segment lost 2 bases, leaving 4 bases of the junction unmatched. The CDR3 extends over 13 amino acids.

The chain has TRBV27 and TRBJ1-1; possible D gene TRBD1, 5 bases. CDR1 is MNHEY and CDR2 is SMNVEV in the germline V gene (reference sequence). CDR3 length: 15 residues. V was clipped by 5 bases and J by 1 base, with 14 bases between them. CDR3 sequence: CASSPNTDTNTEAFF. The CDR3 DNA reads as TGTGCCAGCAGTCCTAATACGGACACGAACACTGAAGCTTTCTTT.

The chain carries TRBV15 and TRBJ2-3, with 7 bases identical to TRBD1. Germline V gives CDR1 LNHNV, CDR2 YYDKDF (reference sequence). CDR3 length equals 15 residues. Losses at the gene ends were 3 bases for V and 1 base for J; bases not matched to a gene: 4. The CDR3 reads CATSSDTGGTDTQYF. CDR3 nucleotide sequence: TGTGCCACCAGCAGCGATACAGGGGGCACAGATACGCAGTATTTT.

The chain has TRBV5-4 and TRBJ1-4; 8 bases are shared with TRBD1. This CDR3 has 13 amino acids. The trim removed 9 bases at V and 5 bases at J, leaving 6 bases unmatched. The V gene's germline CDR1 is SGHNT and CDR2 YYREEE (reference sequence). CDR3 sequence (DNA): TGTGCCACCCAGACAGGGGAAAATGAAAAACTGTTTTTT. This codes for CATQTGENEKLFF.

The V call is TRBV7-6, the J call TRBJ2-5; D unclear. V was trimmed by 3 bases and J by 1 base, leaving 12 bases between them. This CDR3 region has 15 residues. Germline assignment: CDR1 SGHVS and CDR2 FNYEAQ. CDR3 coding DNA: TGTGCCAGCAGCTTCGGTAATGGTCTCCAAGAGACCCAGTACTTC. Amino acids: CASSFGNGLQETQYF. Based on the CDR3 plus reference TRBV7-6 and TRBJ2-5, the full variable domain is GAGVSQSPRYKVTKRGQDVALRCDPISGHVSLYWYRQALGQGPEFLTYFNYEAQQDKSGLPNDRFSAERPEGSISTLTIQRTEQRDSAMYRCASSFGNGLQETQYFGPGTRLLVL.

V is TRBV10-3 and J is TRBJ2-1; no reliable D call. The V end was cut by 0 bases, the J end by 0 bases, with 6 bases between. This CDR3 comprises 15 residues. Germline values: CDR1 ENHRY, CDR2 SYGVKD. CDR3 residues: CAISESTFSYNEQFF. CDR3 coding DNA: TGTGCCATCAGTGAGTCGACTTTCTCCTACAATGAGCAGTTCTTC.

The chain combines TRBV27 with TRBJ1-5; TRBD1 is a possible D gene (6 bases). CDR1 is MNHEY and CDR2 is SMNVEV in the germline V gene (reference sequence). Trimming pared 5 bases from V and 0 bases from J, leaving 23 bases between. The CDR3 is 19 residues long. CDR3 sequence reads: CASSETTPDSRYSNQPQHF. CDR3 nucleotides: TGTGCCAGCAGTGAAACCACCCCGGACAGTCGCTATAGCAATCAGCCCCAGCATTTT.

The chain has TRBV29-1 and TRBJ2-2, with TRBD2 as a possible D gene (5 bases). The CDR3 length is 14 residues. Germline V lookup: CDR1 SQVTM, CDR2 ANQGSEA. V lost 1 base and J lost 2, with 8 bases in between. CDR3 amino acids: CSVEGRSNTGELFF. CDR3 bases: TGCAGCGTTGAAGGGAGGTCAAACACCGGGGAGCTGTTTTTT.

This clone was counted a single time. The chain couples TRBV7-2 to TRBJ2-1; TRBD2 aligns across 9 bases. Germline V gene lookup returns CDR1 SGHTA and CDR2 FQGNSA. After removal of 2 bases from V and 8 bases from J, the junction contained 16 bases not matched to a gene. The CDR3 consists of 18 residues. CDR3 in DNA: TGTGCCAGCAGCTTATACTTAGCGGGAGAAGTCCCCGGCTATGAGCAGTTCTTC. Encoded protein: CASSLYLAGEVPGYEQFF.

The chain employs TRBV7-6 and TRBJ1-2; TRBD1 matches at 7 bases. Germline V CDR1 and CDR2: SGHVS, FNYEAQ. V gave up 1 base and J gave up 4 bases; unmatched junction bases: 9. The CDR3 covers 16 residues. In nucleotides, the CDR3 is TGTGCCAGCAGCTTAGGAGGAGGGGGCGGCGGCTATGGCTACACCTTC. It codes for CASSLGGGGGGYGYTF.

This clone occurred once. Here the CDR3 reads CASSSERIEQFF. For the CDR3, the DNA is TGTGCCAGCAGTTCCGAGCGTATTGAGCAGTTCTTC. The V and J genes are TRBV27 and TRBJ2-1; D unresolved. V was clipped by 4 bases and J by 9 bases, with 10 bases between them. The V gene's germline CDR1 is MNHEY and CDR2 SMNVEV (reference sequence). This CDR3 region has 12 residues.

V is TRBV5-1 and J is TRBJ1-3; D is unclear. Trimming left V 5 bases short and J 0 bases short, with 12 bases between. The CDR3 runs to 15 residues. Germline V lookup: CDR1 SGHRS, CDR2 YFSETQ. CDR3 bases: TGCGCCAGCAGTTTTAGCTTAACCTCTGGAAACACCATATATTTT. It translates to CASSFSLTSGNTIYF.

The chain links TRBV29-1 to TRBJ2-7; D is possibly TRBD2 (5 bases). V was shortened by 5 bases and J by 1 base, with 12 bases between the two germline ends. Germline V gene data show CDR1 as SQVTM and CDR2 as ANQGSEA. This CDR3 has 13 residues. CDR3 protein: CSVMGGRSYEQYF. The CDR3 DNA reads TGCAGCGTTATGGGCGGGCGTTCCTACGAGCAGTACTTC.

This chain connects TRBV3-1 (or the pseudogene TRBV3-2) to TRBJ2-1; no reliable D call. Germline V gene data show CDR1 as LGHDT and CDR2 as YNNKEL (reference sequence). With 0 bases removed from V and 0 bases from J, the gap between germline ends came to 21 bases. CDR3 length equals 20 residues. The CDR3 nucleotides read TGTGCCAGCAGCCAAGATCCTAGAGATGAGCTAACCTTCTCCTACAATGAGCAGTTCTTC. Encoded protein: CASSQDPRDELTFSYNEQFF.